This TCR beta chain appears in the sequencing data of a study of PD-L1 blockade in urothelial cancer. Specified time point: pretreatment peripheral blood. The CDR3 contains 14 residues. Germline-derived CDR1 and CDR2 are MNHEY and SMNVEV (reference sequence). V was shortened by 3 bases and J by 2 bases, with 11 bases between the two germline ends. Here immunoSEQ multiplex PCR was the method, and the copy in TCRdb shows in-frame clones only, minus some. Among tens of thousands of clones, over 80% were seen once, and the ten largest hold approximately 9.2%. Specimen: PBMCs, collected around atezolizumab (anti-PD-L1) treatment. The clonotype originates from a woman between 65 and 79 years old with urothelial cancer. The J gene is TRBJ2-7, the V gene TRBV27; D might be TRBD1 (6 bases). Here the CDR3 reads CASSFRRGAYEQYF. The CDR3, as DNA: TGTGCCAGCAGTTTCCGCAGGGGCGCCTACGAGCAGTACTTC.